A single sample is the source of the 30 T cell receptor beta chains below, sequenced in a study of blood T cell repertoires in COVID-19. Method: immunoSEQ multiplex PCR; TCRdb's copy keeps in-frame clones and lacks some. Here the sample spans roughly 160,000 clones, 79% being singletons. The specimen sequenced was PBMCs or T cells enriched from blood (not recorded which). The receptor set was obtained from a woman aged 65 to 85 in a cohort exposed to, infected with or recovered from COVID-19 (not recorded which).

This chain joins TRBV5-1 and TRBJ2-2; D is undetermined. Trimming pared 3 bases from V and 2 bases from J, leaving 8 bases between. The CDR3 is 14 residues long. Germline V lookup: CDR1 SGHRS, CDR2 YFSETQ. This CDR3 is CASSSDTNTGELFF. The CDR3 bases are TGCGCCAGCAGCTCTGACACAAACACCGGGGAGCTGTTTTTT.

This clone has just one count. The chain joins TRBV11-1 to TRBJ2-7; perhaps TRBD2 as D (6 bases). The germline V gene encodes CDR1 SGHAT and CDR2 FQDESV (reference sequence). With 5 bases removed from V and 4 bases from J, the gap between germline ends came to 15 bases. The CDR3 is made up of 14 amino acids. The CDR3 DNA is TGTGCCAGCAGCCATTTCCCTAGCGAGTACGAGCAGTACTTC. Amino acid sequence: CASSHFPSEYEQYF.

The chain couples TRBV11-2 to TRBJ2-7, with 14 bases aligning to TRBD2. The junction had 8 bases not matched to a gene; V was cut back by 0 bases and J by 1 base. The germline CDR1 and CDR2 sequences are SGHAT and FQNNGV. The CDR3 has 19 residues. For the CDR3, the DNA is TGTGCCAGCAGCTTAGAAGGGACTAGCGGGAGCGATTGGTCCTACGAGCAGTACTTC. Protein: CASSLEGTSGSDWSYEQYF.

The CDR3 sequence is CSGYSLNYGYTF. DNA for the CDR3: TGCAGCGGCTACAGCCTTAACTATGGCTACACCTTC. The genes are TRBV29-1 and TRBJ1-2; D ambiguous. The V end was cut by 7 bases, the J end by 1 base, with 10 bases between. Germline V lookup: CDR1 SQVTM, CDR2 ANQGSEA. The CDR3 runs to 12 residues.

The V gene is TRBV28, the J gene TRBJ2-7, with D tentatively TRBD2 (5 bases). V shed 2 bases and J shed 5 bases, with 13 bases lying between them. The CDR3 has 14 residues. The germline V gene encodes CDR1 MDHEN and CDR2 SYDVKM. In DNA form, the CDR3 reads TGTGCCAGCAGTTTAGAGCGGATTAATAACGAGCAGTACTTC. Residues: CASSLERINNEQYF.

V is TRBV7-9 and J is TRBJ1-1; D may be TRBD1 (6 bases). The CDR3 length is 14 residues. CDR1 and CDR2 (germline): SEHNR, FQNEAQ (reference sequence). Trimming removed 5 bases from V and 0 bases from J, with 10 bases in between. In DNA form, the CDR3 reads TGTGCCAGCAGCCGGACAGCTTTGAACACTGAAGCTTTCTTT. Translation gives CASSRTALNTEAFF.

This chain uses TRBV5-1 with TRBJ1-1, with a tentative D call TRBD1 (5 bases). There are 13 residues in the CDR3. Germline V gene sequence: CDR1 SGHRS, CDR2 YFSETQ. The V and J ends lost 4 bases and 1 base respectively, with 8 bases between them. The CDR3 DNA reads TGCGCCAGCAGCCCCGGACAGAACACTGAAGCTTTCTTT. Its protein is CASSPGQNTEAFF.

The J gene is TRBJ2-1, the V gene TRBV19; 10 nucleotides align to TRBD2. The CDR3 is 16 residues long. V dropped 0 bases and J dropped 7; count of bases not matched to a gene: 6. Germline V gene data show CDR1 as LNHDA and CDR2 as SQIVND (reference sequence). For the CDR3, the DNA is TGTGCCAGTAGTATAGAGCCTGGGACTAGCGAGAATGAGCAGTTCTTC. Translating it yields CASSIEPGTSENEQFF.

CDR3 residues: CASSSQGASEQYF. CDR3 in DNA: TGTGCCAGTAGTAGCCAGGGGGCCTCCGAGCAGTACTTC. The genes are TRBV19 and TRBJ2-7; TRBD1 agrees at 8 bases. Germline CDR1 is LNHDA and CDR2 is SQIVND (reference sequence). Trimming at V came to 4 bases and at J to 6 bases, leaving 5 bases not matched to a gene. The CDR3 spans 13 residues.

The chain links TRBV9 to TRBJ2-1; 12 nucleotides line up with TRBD2. The CDR3 is 16 amino acids. Looked up from germline, CDR1 is SGDLS and CDR2 is YYNGEE. V lost 3 bases and J lost 8; bases outside the gene matches: 9. CDR3 sequence reads: CASSEGRLAGVDEQFF. The CDR3 nucleotides read TGTGCCAGCAGCGAGGGTCGACTAGCGGGAGTGGATGAGCAGTTCTTC. Together with reference TRBV9 and TRBJ2-1, the CDR3 gives the full variable domain: DSGVTQTPKHLITATGQRVTLRCSPRSGDLSVYWYQQSLDQGLQFLIQYYNGEERAKGNILERFSAQQFPDLHSELNLSSLELGDSALYFCASSEGRLAGVDEQFFGPGTRLTVL.

The gene calls are TRBV28 and TRBJ1-2, with D possibly being TRBD1 (5 bases). Germline V gives CDR1 MDHEN, CDR2 SYDVKM. The CDR3 contains 16 residues. Trimming took 2 bases from V and 3 from J, leaving 16 bases between them. Written as DNA, the CDR3 is TGTGCCAGCAGTTTAGGCCAGGGTGGTCGGCACTATGGCTACACCTTC. Residues: CASSLGQGGRHYGYTF.

The chain is built from TRBV29-1 and TRBJ2-5, with D maybe TRBD1 (5 bases). Germline CDR1 is SQVTM and CDR2 is ANQGSEA. V was cut by 4 bases and J by 5 bases, with 11 bases left in between. The length of the CDR3 is 12 residues. CDR3 region: CSVAGPLETQYF. CDR3 bases: TGCAGCGTTGCAGGGCCATTGGAGACCCAGTACTTC. The full variable domain, rest sourced from reference TRBV29-1 and TRBJ2-5, is SAVISQKPSRDICQRGTSLTIQCQVDSQVTMMFWYRQQPGQSLTLIATANQGSEATYESGFVIDKFPISRPNLTFSTLTVSNMSPEDSSIYLCSVAGPLETQYFGPGTRLLVL.

The J gene is TRBJ2-7, the V gene TRBV7-9; 8 bases are shared with TRBD1. Losses at the gene ends were 5 bases for V and 5 bases for J; bases not matched to a gene: 8. The CDR3 is 14 amino acids. The V gene's germline CDR1 is SEHNR and CDR2 FQNEAQ (reference sequence). Here the CDR3 DNA reads TGTGCCAGCAGCGCGGGACAGGCATTCCACGAGCAGTACTTC. Its translation is CASSAGQAFHEQYF.

This clone was counted between two and nine times. The chain couples TRBV21-1 to TRBJ1-2; TRBD1 reflects the table's D call only, with no check against the DNA. TRBV21-1 is labeled a pseudogene. The CDR3 length is 14 residues. CDR3 residues: CASSRTGATYGYTF. The CDR3 DNA sequence: TGTGCCAGCAGCAGAACAGGAGCAACCTATGGCTACACCTTC.

The J gene is TRBJ2-3, the V gene TRBV2; unclear D gene. The germline gives CDR1 SNHLY, CDR2 FYNNEI. Trimming removed 2 bases at V and 8 bases at J, with 8 bases between. CDR3 length equals 12 residues. In DNA, the CDR3 is TGTGCCAGCAGTGAACTTGTCTCTACGCAGTATTTT. As protein: CASSELVSTQYF.

The chain is built from TRBV9 and TRBJ1-3, with D possibly being TRBD1 (6 bases). There are 17 residues in the CDR3. Germline V gene lookup returns CDR1 SGDLS and CDR2 YYNGEE. Deletions cut 0 bases from V and 0 bases from J, with 13 bases between. The CDR3 protein is CASSVAGGGGSGNTIYF. The DNA for the CDR3 is TGTGCCAGCAGCGTAGCCGGGGGAGGGGGCTCTGGAAACACCATATATTTT.

This clone was seen a single time. CDR3 region: CASSPEDRGHTIYF. In DNA, the CDR3 is TGTGCCAGCAGCCCTGAGGACAGGGGGCACACCATATATTTT. The chain recombines TRBV28 with TRBJ1-3; 11 nucleotides agree with TRBD1. The V gene end was trimmed by 6 bases and the J gene end by 8 bases; junction bases not matched to a gene: 6. The CDR3 extends over 14 amino acids. Germline lookup yields CDR1 MDHEN and CDR2 SYDVKM.

The V gene is TRBV14, the J gene TRBJ2-5, with 7 bases lining up with TRBD2. J gave up 5 bases and V 3 bases, and 3 bases lay outside the gene matches. Germline V gives CDR1 SGHDN, CDR2 FVKESK. The CDR3 is 13 amino acids. CDR3 DNA sequence: TGTGCCAGCAGCCAGGCGGGAGCGGAGACCCAGTACTTC. This sequence encodes CASSQAGAETQYF. Full variable domain (remainder filled in from reference TRBV14 and TRBJ2-5): EAGVTQFPSHSVIEKGQTVTLRCDPISGHDNLYWYRRVMGKEIKFLLHFVKESKQDESGMPNNRFLAERTGGTYSTLKVQPAELEDSGVYFCASSQAGAETQYFGPGTRLLVL.

This sequence joins TRBV2 and TRBJ2-1; 7 nucleotides agree with TRBD1. This CDR3 is built from 12 residues. Germline CDR1 and CDR2: SNHLY and FYNNEI. The V gene end was trimmed by 6 bases and the J gene end by 9 bases; junction bases not matched to a gene: 5. The CDR3 DNA sequence: TGTGCCAGCAGCTCCCCAGGGGGTGAGCAGTTCTTC. It is translated as CASSSPGGEQFF.

This clone was seen once. The V and J genes are TRBV2 and TRBJ2-7, with a tentative D call TRBD2 (5 bases). The length of the CDR3 is 14 residues. Trimming took off 4 bases at V and 2 bases at J, with 12 bases between the two ends. CDR1 and CDR2 (germline): SNHLY, FYNNEI. The CDR3, as DNA: TGTGCCAGCAGTGCCCGGGGAAACACCTACGAGCAGTACTTC. It translates to CASSARGNTYEQYF.

This clone appeared a few times. The V gene is TRBV3-1 (or the pseudogene TRBV3-2), the J gene TRBJ2-7, with 12 bases fitting TRBD1. J was trimmed by 6 bases and V by 1 base; bases with no gene match: 4. This CDR3 is 15 amino acids long. The V gene's germline CDR1 is LGHDT and CDR2 YNNKEL (reference sequence). The CDR3 protein is CASSQVGTGGSEQYF. The DNA for the CDR3 is TGTGCCAGCAGCCAAGTTGGGACAGGGGGCAGCGAGCAGTACTTC.

The V and J genes are TRBV7-9 and TRBJ1-4; possibly TRBD1 for D (5 bases). Trimming stripped 1 base from V and 8 bases from J, with 14 bases between. CDR1 is SEHNR and CDR2 is FQNEAQ in the germline V gene (reference sequence). This CDR3 has 15 amino acids. CDR3 protein: CASSLGGREGEKLFF. The CDR3 nucleotides are TGTGCCAGCAGCTTAGGTGGCAGGGAGGGAGAAAAACTGTTTTTT.

The V call is TRBV7-6, the J call TRBJ2-1; D is ambiguous. Trimming left V 4 bases short and J 1 base short, with 11 bases between. Germline V CDR1 and CDR2: SGHVS, FNYEAQ. The length of the CDR3 is 15 residues. CDR3 bases: TGTGCCAGCAGCTACGTGGCACAATCCTACAATGAGCAGTTCTTC. Its protein is CASSYVAQSYNEQFF.

The genes are TRBV4-1 and TRBJ2-2, with 7 bases lining up with TRBD2. Germline V gives CDR1 MGHRA, CDR2 YSYEKL. The CDR3 is 15 amino acids. V lost 1 base to trimming and J lost 5 bases; unmatched junction nucleotides: 4. CDR3 sequence (DNA): TGCGCCAGCAGCCAAGGACTAGCTCGGACCGGGGAGCTGTTTTTT. Translation gives CASSQGLARTGELFF.

The CDR3 protein is CASSLRTSGSREQFF. As DNA, the CDR3 is TGTGCCAGCAGCCTCAGGACTAGCGGGAGTAGGGAGCAGTTCTTC. The chain uses TRBV11-2 and TRBJ2-1, with TRBD2 matching 13 bases. CDR1 and CDR2 from the germline V gene are SGHAT and FQNNGV. V trimming: 5 bases; J trimming: 10 bases; junction bases outside the gene matches: 8. The CDR3 has 15 residues.

The V call is TRBV24-1, the J call TRBJ1-2; D might be TRBD1 (6 bases). CDR3 length: 13 amino acids. CDR1 and CDR2 (germline): KGHDR, SFDVKD. V was pared by 3 bases and J by 4 bases, with 8 bases between. Here the CDR3 DNA reads TGTGCCACCAGTGATAGGGGGTCCTATGGCTACACCTTC. Encoded protein: CATSDRGSYGYTF.

This clone has only one observation. The chain employs TRBV21-1 and TRBJ1-5; the D call TRBD1 from the table was never checked on the DNA. TRBV21-1 has pseudogene status. The CDR3 covers 20 residues. The CDR3: CASRPQARDRGIYSNQPQHF. CDR3 nucleotides: TGTGCCAGCAGGCCCCAGGCCCGGGACAGAGGCATTTATAGCAATCAGCCCCAGCATTTT.

The rearrangement links TRBV18 to TRBJ1-1; 9 bases fit TRBD1. The CDR3 consists of 16 residues. With 2 bases clipped from V and 1 base from J, the junction kept 5 bases outside the gene matches. Per germline, CDR1 KGHSH and CDR2 LQKENI. The DNA for the CDR3 is TGTGCCAGCTCACCAAGGACAGGGGCCGAGAACACTGAAGCTTTCTTT. Translating gives CASSPRTGAENTEAFF.

This clone showed up just once. The rearrangement links TRBV5-4 to TRBJ2-5, with 8 bases identical to TRBD1. There are 14 residues in the CDR3. V was clipped by 4 bases and J by 2 bases; unmatched bases: 4. The V gene's germline CDR1 is SGHNT and CDR2 YYREEE (reference sequence). CDR3 coding DNA: TGTGCCAGCAGCCCCTGGACAGGGCAAGAGACCCAGTACTTC. Amino acid sequence: CASSPWTGQETQYF.

V is TRBV11-3 and J is TRBJ2-1, with 8 positions matching TRBD2. CDR3 length equals 15 residues. Looked up from germline, CDR1 is SGHNT and CDR2 is YENEEA. Germline trimming cut 6 bases from V and 6 bases from J; bases unmatched to any gene: 10. CDR3 protein: CASRRSGSGRNEQFF. DNA of the CDR3: TGTGCCAGCAGAAGGAGCGGGAGTGGGCGCAATGAGCAGTTCTTC.